In its sample, the clone carrying this TCR beta chain was seen a few times. Its antigen is not identified. Per-sample yields of isolated PBMCs were at least 6.5 million. Using a J-beta primer mix together with a sample-barcoded 5' primer, a second PCR was run for about 7 to 12 cycles. Researchers report that each sample yielded at least 2.5 million CDR3-containing paired-end reads. Via MiXCR, TCRdb re-called the 5' RACE reads, giving one row per CDR3 protein. The table lists roughly 720,000 distinct CDR3 sequences, about 53% of them singletons, with 41% in the top ten. These data originate in a study of blood T cells in healthy people across ages. Study findings and constraints: Across samples, TCR beta diversity tracked strongly with naive T cell percentage.

This TCR came from a man older than 75 in good health. The sequenced sample was blood.

The CDR3 reads CASSFEGGAYEQYF. The CDR3 nucleotides read TGTGCCAGCAGTTTCGAAGGGGGGGCCTACGAGCAGTACTTC. This rearrangement joins TRBV28 to TRBJ2-7, with D perhaps TRBD2 (7 bases). The germline CDR1 and CDR2 sequences are MDHEN and SYDVKM. V lost 3 bases to trimming and J lost 2 bases, with 11 bases between them. The CDR3 is made up of 14 amino acids.